This T cell receptor beta chain was found in a study of T cell changes during pregnancy in multiple sclerosis. The data were produced by immunoSEQ multiplex PCR, yet TCRdb's version contains in-frame clones alone and is incomplete. The sample gives some 60,000 clones, roughly nine tenths of which show up once; approximately 0.4% is in the top ten. Germline-derived CDR1 and CDR2 are SGDLS and YYNGEE. This CDR3 has 18 amino acids. Germline trimming cut 0 bases from V and 2 bases from J; bases unmatched to any gene: 11. Sample: CD4+ T cells from peripheral blood mononuclear cells, taken in the third trimester of pregnancy. The chain has TRBV9 and TRBJ2-5; 9 bases match TRBD2. This TCR derives from a female donor with multiple sclerosis, enrolled in a pregnancy study. CDR3 coding DNA: TGTGCCAGCAGCGTAGCTGTTAGCGGGGGCCATGCACAAGAGACCCAGTACTTC. Translating gives CASSVAVSGGHAQETQYF.